This T cell receptor (beta chain) was captured in a study of blood T cells in healthy people across ages. There are 12 residues in the CDR3. Trimming took 3 bases from V and 8 from J, leaving 8 bases between them. Germline CDR1 is LNHNV and CDR2 is YYDKDF (reference sequence). With a J-beta primer mix and a sample-barcoded 5' primer, a second PCR ran about 7 to 12 cycles. One entry per CDR3 protein results from TCRdb running MiXCR on the 5' RACE reads. Of about 680,000 distinct CDR3 sequences in the sample, roughly 49% were seen once. Study-level points and caveats: The study could not conclusively compare naive and antigen-experienced cells, given its unsorted PBMCs.

Concerning this clonotype: Its antigen is currently unknown.

The chain is built from TRBV15 and TRBJ2-4; possibly TRBD2 for D (6 bases). Specimen: blood. The clonotype comes from a woman between 55 and 75 years old in good health. DNA for the CDR3: TGTGCCACCAGCAGGGAGGGTCACATTCAGTACTTC. It yields the protein CATSREGHIQYF.